Sequencing of this T cell receptor (beta chain) was carried out in a study of blood T cell repertoires in COVID-19 (dated by TCRdb to 2018 to 2021). Describing the broader study: Samples covering the acute and convalescent phases of COVID-19 were provided by collaborators in the United States, Italy and Spain. The material from the prospective study consisted of cDNA or gDNA derived from T cells, B-cell-depleted T cells, or PBMCs. The dataset comprised deeply sampled blood TCRbeta repertoires from subjects exposed to, actively infected with, or recovered from COVID-19. A freely available public database, intended as a resource for researchers studying the immune response to SARS-CoV-2, is where the repertoires were released. The samples were drawn from the first 160 participants of the ongoing ImmuneRACE study and from 950 to 1,500 subjects provided by 6 global collaborators. Nearly every sample came with metadata listing a de-identified subject ID, COVID-19 status, age in years and sex. Where available, HLA class I and class II types were obtained from metadata supplied by the sample provider rather than from assay-based typing.

Concerning this clone itself: What this receptor recognizes is not known. Per-nucleotide qualities are absent, and no much larger clonotype sits a single base away.

The immunoSEQ Assay, a bias-controlled multiplex PCR, was used to amplify TCRbeta CDR3 regions from genomic DNA. On the study's bioinformatics: Nucleated cell counts per sample were estimated from amplification of reference gene primers within the assay. To quantify the absolute abundance of each unique TCRbeta CDR3 rearrangement, sequence reads were collapsed and filtered. For each sample, productive Simpson clonality was calculated as the square root of Simpson's diversity index over productive rearrangements. Sourced from immuneACCESS, this table was stored by TCRdb with only in-frame sequences that have V and J called. A share of the clones is absent; for the studies checked, an unresolved V gene accounts for under half, and the remainder has no known explanation. D and trimming come from the DNA, and the V and J calls and clone size come from that table. Recorded for this sample are around 300,000 clones; around 89% of them occurred a single time. The top ten constitute about 6% of the sample.

At one collaborating source in Seattle, patients were enrolled during active infection and were followed longitudinally through the course of disease. Whole blood was collected in K2EDTA tubes by collaborating institutions according to the institutions' own protocols. For TCRbeta analysis, collaborators shipped samples as frozen whole blood, isolated PBMCs, or DNA extracted from either of those sample types. The CDR3, from cysteine to phenylalanine, totals 17 residues. Left in the record is the CDR3 DNA by itself, 51 bases read in frame from the first base. V drops 0 bases and J drops 1 base, leaving 16 bases in between. The germline V gene sets CDR1 to MGHRA and CDR2 to YSYEKL. What the work shows at the level of the full study, not this receptor alone: The quantity of clinical and demographic metadata differed by source and by participant and was supplied without curation.

The receptor was derived from a woman aged 45-65 years with COVID-19, enrolled during active disease. The sample consisted of peripheral blood. The V and J genes are TRBV4-1 and TRBJ2-7, with a weak D call of TRBD2 (5 bases match). CDR3 reads: CASSQDLAGGRSYEQYF. At the DNA level, the sequence is TGCGCCAGCAGCCAAGATTTAGCAGGAGGTCGATCCTACGAGCAGTACTTC.